This T cell receptor (beta chain) was sequenced for a study of cytomegalovirus exposure and HLA in healthy donors. The study's findings and limits: Rarity held for most TCR sequences, but there were some public TCRs that occurred in many donors. Later on, an analysis tied 15,000 to 20,000 TCR beta sequences to HLA alleles at 0.05 false discovery rate. Indistinguishable V segments, including TRBV6-2 and TRBV6-3, were excluded.

CDR1 is SGDLS and CDR2 is YYNGEE in the germline V gene. Trimming took off 3 bases at V and 0 bases at J, with 10 bases between the two ends. The CDR3 is 15 amino acids. PCR amplification relied on 60 Vbeta primers (plus 13 Jbeta primers). Sequenced by immunoSEQ multiplex PCR; TCRdb stores in-frame clones only, minus some. Found here are about 220,000 clones, 65% to 85% of them singletons; the top ten hold 0.71%. With respect to this clone: Its antigen remains unknown.

Sequencing used PBMCs. The chain couples TRBV9 to TRBJ1-3; unclear D gene. This TCR was recovered from a boy under 10 years old in good health and CMV-seronegative. In nucleotides, the CDR3 is TGTGCCAGCAGCGAGAGCGACTACTCTGGAAACACCATATATTTT. It codes for CASSESDYSGNTIYF.